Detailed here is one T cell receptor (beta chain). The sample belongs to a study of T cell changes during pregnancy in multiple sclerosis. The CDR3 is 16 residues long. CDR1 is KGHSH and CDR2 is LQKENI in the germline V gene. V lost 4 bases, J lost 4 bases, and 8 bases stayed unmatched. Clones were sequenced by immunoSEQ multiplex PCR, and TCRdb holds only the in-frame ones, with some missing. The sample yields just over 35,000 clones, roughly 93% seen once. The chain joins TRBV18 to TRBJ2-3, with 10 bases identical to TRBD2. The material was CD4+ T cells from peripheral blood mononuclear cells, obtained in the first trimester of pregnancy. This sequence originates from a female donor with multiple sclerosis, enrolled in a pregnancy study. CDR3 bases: TGTGCCAGCTCACGGGGAGCGGGAGGGCCCTCAGATACGCAGTATTTT. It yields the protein CASSRGAGGPSDTQYF.